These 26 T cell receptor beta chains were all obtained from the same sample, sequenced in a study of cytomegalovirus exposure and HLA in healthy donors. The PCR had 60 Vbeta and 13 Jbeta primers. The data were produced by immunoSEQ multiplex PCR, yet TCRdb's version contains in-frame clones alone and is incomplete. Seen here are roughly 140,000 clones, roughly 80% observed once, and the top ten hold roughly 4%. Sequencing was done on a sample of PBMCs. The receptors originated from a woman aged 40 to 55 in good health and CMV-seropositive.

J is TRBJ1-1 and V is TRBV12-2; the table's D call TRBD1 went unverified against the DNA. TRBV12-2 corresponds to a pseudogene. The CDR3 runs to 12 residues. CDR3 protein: CASRFRVAEAFF. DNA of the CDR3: TGTGCAAGTCGCTTCAGGGTTGCTGAAGCTTTCTTT.

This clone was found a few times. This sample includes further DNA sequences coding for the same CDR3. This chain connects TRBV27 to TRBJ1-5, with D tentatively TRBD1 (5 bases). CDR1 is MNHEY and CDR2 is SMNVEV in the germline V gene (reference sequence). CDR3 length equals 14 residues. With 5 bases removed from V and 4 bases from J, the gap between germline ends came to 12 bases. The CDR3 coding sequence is TGTGCCAGCAGTCACCGCGACAGTAATCAGCCCCAGCATTTT. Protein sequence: CASSHRDSNQPQHF.

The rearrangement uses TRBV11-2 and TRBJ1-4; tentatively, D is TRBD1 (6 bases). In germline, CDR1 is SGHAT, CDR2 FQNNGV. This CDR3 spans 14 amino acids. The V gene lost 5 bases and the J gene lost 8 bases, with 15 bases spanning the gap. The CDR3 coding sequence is TGTGCCAGCAGCCCAGGGGCTAAGGAAGAAAAACTGTTTTTT. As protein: CASSPGAKEEKLFF. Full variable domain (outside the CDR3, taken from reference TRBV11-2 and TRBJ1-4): EAGVAQSPRYKIIEKRQSVAFWCNPISGHATLYWYQQILGQGPKLLIQFQNNGVVDDSQLPKDRFSAERLKGVDSTLKIQPAKLEDSAVYLCASSPGAKEEKLFFGSGTQLSVL.

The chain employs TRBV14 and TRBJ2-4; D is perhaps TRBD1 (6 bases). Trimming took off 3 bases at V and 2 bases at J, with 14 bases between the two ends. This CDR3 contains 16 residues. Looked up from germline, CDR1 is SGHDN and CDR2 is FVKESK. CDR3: CASSHLTGSSKNIQYF. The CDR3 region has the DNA TGTGCCAGCAGCCATCTCACAGGGAGTTCCAAAAACATTCAGTACTTC. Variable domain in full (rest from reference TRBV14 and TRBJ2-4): EAGVTQFPSHSVIEKGQTVTLRCDPISGHDNLYWYRRVMGKEIKFLLHFVKESKQDESGMPNNRFLAERTGGTYSTLKVQPAELEDSGVYFCASSHLTGSSKNIQYFGAGTRLSVL.

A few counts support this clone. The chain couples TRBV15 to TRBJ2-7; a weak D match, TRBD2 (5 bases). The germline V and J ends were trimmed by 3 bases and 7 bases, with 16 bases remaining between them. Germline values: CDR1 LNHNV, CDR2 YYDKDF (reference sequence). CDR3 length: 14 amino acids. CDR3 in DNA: TGTGCCACCAGCAGGGAGACGCGCGGGTTAGAGCAGTACTTC. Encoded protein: CATSRETRGLEQYF.

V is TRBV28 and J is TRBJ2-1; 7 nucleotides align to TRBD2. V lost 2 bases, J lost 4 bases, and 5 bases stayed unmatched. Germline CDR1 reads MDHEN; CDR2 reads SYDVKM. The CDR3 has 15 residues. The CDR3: CASSLAGTIYNEQFF. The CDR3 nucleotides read TGTGCCAGCAGTTTAGCCGGGACTATATACAATGAGCAGTTCTTC. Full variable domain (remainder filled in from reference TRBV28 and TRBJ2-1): DVKVTQSSRYLVKRTGEKVFLECVQDMDHENMFWYRQDPGLGLRLIYFSYDVKMKEKGDIPEGYSVSREKKERFSLILESASTNQTSMYLCASSLAGTIYNEQFFGPGTRLTVL.

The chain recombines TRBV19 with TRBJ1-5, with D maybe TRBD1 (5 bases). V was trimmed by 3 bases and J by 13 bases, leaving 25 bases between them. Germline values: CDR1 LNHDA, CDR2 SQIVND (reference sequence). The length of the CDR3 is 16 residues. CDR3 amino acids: CASSIRAGGSARRQHF. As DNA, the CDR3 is TGTGCCAGTAGTATTCGAGCGGGGGGTTCGGCAAGAAGGCAGCATTTT.

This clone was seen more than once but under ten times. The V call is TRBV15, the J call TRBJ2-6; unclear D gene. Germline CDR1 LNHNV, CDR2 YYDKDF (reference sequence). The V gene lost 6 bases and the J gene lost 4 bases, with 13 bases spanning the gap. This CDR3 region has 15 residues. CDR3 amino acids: CATRSSVEGANVLTF. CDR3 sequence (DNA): TGTGCCACCAGGTCCAGCGTTGAGGGGGCCAACGTCCTGACTTTC.

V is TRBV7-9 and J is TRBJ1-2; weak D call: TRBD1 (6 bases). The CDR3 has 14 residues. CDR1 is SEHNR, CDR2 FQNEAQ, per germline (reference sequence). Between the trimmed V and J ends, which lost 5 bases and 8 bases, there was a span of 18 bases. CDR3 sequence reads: CASSTTGPPGGYTF. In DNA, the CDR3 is TGTGCCAGCAGCACGACAGGACCCCCGGGGGGCTACACCTTC.

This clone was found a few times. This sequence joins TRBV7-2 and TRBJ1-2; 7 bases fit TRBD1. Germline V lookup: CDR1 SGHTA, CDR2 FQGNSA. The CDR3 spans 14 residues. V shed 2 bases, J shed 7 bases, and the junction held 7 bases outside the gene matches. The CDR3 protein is CASSLSQDRRGYTF. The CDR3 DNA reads TGTGCCAGCAGCTTATCCCAGGACAGGCGTGGCTACACCTTC.

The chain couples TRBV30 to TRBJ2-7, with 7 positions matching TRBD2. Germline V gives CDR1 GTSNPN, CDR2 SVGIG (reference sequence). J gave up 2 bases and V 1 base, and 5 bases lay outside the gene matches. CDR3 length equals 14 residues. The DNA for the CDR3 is TGTGCCTGGAGTGGGGCTAGCGGCCCCTACGAGCAGTACTTC. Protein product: CAWSGASGPYEQYF.

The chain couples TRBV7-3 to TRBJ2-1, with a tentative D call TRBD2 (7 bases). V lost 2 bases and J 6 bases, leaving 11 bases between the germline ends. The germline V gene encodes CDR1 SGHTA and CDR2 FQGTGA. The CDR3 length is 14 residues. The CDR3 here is CASSLGGAANEQFF. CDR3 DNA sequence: TGTGCCAGCAGCTTAGGGGGGGCCGCCAATGAGCAGTTCTTC.

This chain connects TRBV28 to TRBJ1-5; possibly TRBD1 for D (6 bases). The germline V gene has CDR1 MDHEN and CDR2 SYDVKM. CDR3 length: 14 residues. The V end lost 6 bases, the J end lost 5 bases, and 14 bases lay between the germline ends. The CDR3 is CASSEIQGHQPQHF. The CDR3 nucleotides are TGTGCCAGCAGCGAAATACAGGGTCATCAGCCCCAGCATTTT.

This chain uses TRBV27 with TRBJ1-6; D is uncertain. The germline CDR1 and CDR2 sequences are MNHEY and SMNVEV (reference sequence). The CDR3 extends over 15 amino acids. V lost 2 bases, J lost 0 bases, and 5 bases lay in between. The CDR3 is CASSLESSYNSPLHF. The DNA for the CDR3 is TGTGCCAGCAGTTTAGAGAGCTCCTATAATTCACCCCTCCACTTT.

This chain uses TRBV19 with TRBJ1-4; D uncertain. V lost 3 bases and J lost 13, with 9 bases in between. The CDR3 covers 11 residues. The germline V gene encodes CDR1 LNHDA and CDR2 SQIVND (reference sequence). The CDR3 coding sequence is TGTGCCAGTAGTATCGGTGTCGGACTGTTTTTT. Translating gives CASSIGVGLFF.

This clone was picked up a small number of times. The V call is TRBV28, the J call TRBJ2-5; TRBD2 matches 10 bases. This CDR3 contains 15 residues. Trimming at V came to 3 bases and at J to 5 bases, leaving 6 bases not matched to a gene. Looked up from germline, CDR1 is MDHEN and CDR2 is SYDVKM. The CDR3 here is CASSFSSGGRETQYF. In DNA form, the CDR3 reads TGTGCCAGCAGTTTTTCTAGCGGGGGCCGGGAGACCCAGTACTTC.

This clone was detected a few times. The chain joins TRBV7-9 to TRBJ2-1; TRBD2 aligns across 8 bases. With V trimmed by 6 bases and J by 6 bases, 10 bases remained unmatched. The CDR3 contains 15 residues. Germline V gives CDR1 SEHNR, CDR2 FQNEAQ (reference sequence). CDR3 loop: CASRPSGSLRNEQFF. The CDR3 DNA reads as TGTGCCAGCAGACCCAGCGGGAGCCTGCGCAATGAGCAGTTCTTC.

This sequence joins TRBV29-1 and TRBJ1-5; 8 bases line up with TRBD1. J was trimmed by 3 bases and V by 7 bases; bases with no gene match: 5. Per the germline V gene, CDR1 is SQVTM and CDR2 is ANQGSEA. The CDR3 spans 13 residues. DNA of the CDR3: TGCAGCGGAGGGACAGGCGACAATCAGCCCCAGCATTTT. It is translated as CSGGTGDNQPQHF.

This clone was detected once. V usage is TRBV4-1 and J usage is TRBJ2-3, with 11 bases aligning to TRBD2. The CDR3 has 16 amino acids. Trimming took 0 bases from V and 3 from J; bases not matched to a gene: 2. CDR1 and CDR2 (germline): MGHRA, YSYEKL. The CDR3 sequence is CASSQEPSGRTDTQYF. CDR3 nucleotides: TGCGCCAGCAGCCAAGAGCCTAGCGGGAGGACAGATACGCAGTATTTT.

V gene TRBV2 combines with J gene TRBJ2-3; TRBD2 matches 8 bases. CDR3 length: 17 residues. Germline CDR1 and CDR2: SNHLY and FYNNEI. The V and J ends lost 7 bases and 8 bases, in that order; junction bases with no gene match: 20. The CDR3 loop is CASINPSPGGITITQYF. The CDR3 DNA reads TGTGCCAGCATTAACCCCTCGCCGGGGGGGATTACGATTACGCAGTATTTT.

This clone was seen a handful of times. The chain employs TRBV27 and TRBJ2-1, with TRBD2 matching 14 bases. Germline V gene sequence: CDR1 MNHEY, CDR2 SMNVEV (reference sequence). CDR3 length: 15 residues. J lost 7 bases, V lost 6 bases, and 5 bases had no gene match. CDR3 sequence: CASSRTSGRWNEQFF. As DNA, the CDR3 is TGTGCCAGCAGCCGGACTAGCGGGAGGTGGAATGAGCAGTTCTTC.

The CDR3 DNA is TGTGCCAGCAGCCCCAGGCAGGGTAATTCACCCCTCCACTTT. Protein product: CASSPRQGNSPLHF. The genes are TRBV7-2 and TRBJ1-6; perhaps TRBD1 as D (5 bases). This CDR3 comprises 14 residues. Germline CDR1 is SGHTA and CDR2 is FQGNSA. Trimming cost V 5 bases and J 6 bases, with 11 bases left between them.

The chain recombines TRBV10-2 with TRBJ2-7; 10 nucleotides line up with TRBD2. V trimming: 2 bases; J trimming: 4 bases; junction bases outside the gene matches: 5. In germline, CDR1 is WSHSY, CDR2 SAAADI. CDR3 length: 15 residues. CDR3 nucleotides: TGCGCCAGCAGTGAGGGTTTAGCGGGAGGTTACGAGCAGTACTTC. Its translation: CASSEGLAGGYEQYF.

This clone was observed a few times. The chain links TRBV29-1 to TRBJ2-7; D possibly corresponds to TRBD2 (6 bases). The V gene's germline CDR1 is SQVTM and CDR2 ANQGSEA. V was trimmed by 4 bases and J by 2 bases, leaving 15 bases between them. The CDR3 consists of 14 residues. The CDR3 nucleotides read TGCAGCGTTGTAGCCGGGGAGCGGGCCTACGAGCAGTACTTC. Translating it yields CSVVAGERAYEQYF.

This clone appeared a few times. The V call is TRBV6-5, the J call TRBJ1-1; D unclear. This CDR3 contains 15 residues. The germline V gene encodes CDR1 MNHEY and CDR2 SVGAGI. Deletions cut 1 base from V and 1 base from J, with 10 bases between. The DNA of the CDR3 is TGTGCCAGCAGTTACTGGTTGGAGGGGAACACTGAAGCTTTCTTT. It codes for CASSYWLEGNTEAFF.

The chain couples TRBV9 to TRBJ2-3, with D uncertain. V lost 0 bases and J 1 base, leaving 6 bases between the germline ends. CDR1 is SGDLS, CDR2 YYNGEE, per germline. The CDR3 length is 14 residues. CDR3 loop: CASSVAFRTDTQYF. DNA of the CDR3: TGTGCCAGCAGCGTAGCCTTTCGCACAGATACGCAGTATTTT. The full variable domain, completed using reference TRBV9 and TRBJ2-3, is DSGVTQTPKHLITATGQRVTLRCSPRSGDLSVYWYQQSLDQGLQFLIQYYNGEERAKGNILERFSAQQFPDLHSELNLSSLELGDSALYFCASSVAFRTDTQYFGPGTRLTVL.